This TCR beta chain is from a study of blood T cell repertoires in COVID-19. Participants were aged about 18 to 90 years, lived in under 30 US areas, and enrolled virtually. Two negative PCRs, clearance, or symptom resolution were required of recovered Cohort 3 donors. TCRdb's copy holds only in-frame clones and misses some; the assay was immunoSEQ multiplex PCR. In the table there are over 150,000 clones, approximately 84% of which are singletons. The count of this clone is one. V was cut by 3 bases and J by 1 base, with 12 bases left in between. Per germline, CDR1 MDHEN and CDR2 SYDVKM. The CDR3 covers 16 residues.

The chain combines TRBV28 with TRBJ1-4; no clear D. The sequencing sample was made of PBMCs or T cells enriched from blood (not recorded which). The TCR comes from a woman in her fifties or sixties who had recovered from COVID-19. The CDR3 loop reads CASSFTGKGTNEKLFF. The CDR3 DNA is TGTGCCAGCAGTTTTACGGGGAAAGGAACTAATGAAAAACTGTTTTTT.